This entry lists 24 T cell receptor beta chains sequenced from one sample in a study of identical twins. In TCRdb, the 5' RACE reads were re-called with MiXCR into one record per CDR3 protein. The sample shows approximately 690,000 distinct CDR3 sequences, 5.5% to 7.5% of them seen only once. The sequenced sample consisted of naive T cells sorted from blood. The origin of the receptors is a man in his late teens or twenties in good health.

This clonotype was counted only a few times. The chain links TRBV5-1 to TRBJ2-3, with TRBD2 as a possible D gene (5 bases). This CDR3 is built from 16 residues. CDR1 and CDR2 from the germline V gene are SGHRS and YFSETQ. Trimming pared 0 bases from V and 0 bases from J, leaving 11 bases between. In DNA form, the CDR3 reads TGCGCCAGCAGCTTGGGGAGCGGTCTAAGCACAGATACGCAGTATTTT. Translated, it gives CASSLGSGLSTDTQYF.

This clonotype has more than one count but fewer than ten. The chain combines TRBV3-1 with TRBJ2-3, with 15 bases aligning to TRBD2. J gave up 6 bases and V 3 bases, and 4 bases lay outside the gene matches. Germline lookup yields CDR1 LGHDT and CDR2 YNNKEL (reference sequence). This CDR3 spans 16 amino acids. The CDR3 coding sequence is TGTGCCAGCAGCCATTCCGGGACTAGCGGGAGGGATACGCAGTATTTT. Its translation is CASSHSGTSGRDTQYF.

V usage is TRBV12-3 or TRBV12-4 and J usage is TRBJ2-1; 9 bases match TRBD1. V trimming: 3 bases; J trimming: 7 bases; junction bases outside the gene matches: 13. CDR3 length equals 17 residues. The CDR3 DNA sequence: TGTGCCAGCAGTTTTCCCATACTGGACAGGGGTAGTAATGAGCAGTTCTTC. Amino acid sequence: CASSFPILDRGSNEQFF.

Only a few counts were recorded for this clonotype. The rearrangement links TRBV5-1 to TRBJ2-1; 8 nucleotides agree with TRBD1. This CDR3 contains 14 residues. Germline V gene data show CDR1 as SGHRS and CDR2 as YFSETQ. Trimming at V came to 4 bases and at J to 7 bases, leaving 7 bases not matched to a gene. In nucleotides, the CDR3 is TGCGCCAGCAGCAAAGGACAGGGTGGGAATGAGCAGTTCTTC. Its translation: CASSKGQGGNEQFF.

This clonotype came up a few times. V is TRBV28 and J is TRBJ2-5; 7 bases fit TRBD1. The germline gives CDR1 MDHEN, CDR2 SYDVKM. V trimming: 5 bases; J trimming: 7 bases; junction bases outside the gene matches: 16. This CDR3 has 16 amino acids. CDR3 nucleotides: TGTGCCAGCAGTCCTCACGAGGGACAGCCCCCAAGGACCCAGTACTTC. Its translation: CASSPHEGQPPRTQYF.

This clonotype has more than one count but fewer than ten. V is TRBV30 and J is TRBJ2-5, with unresolved D. Germline CDR1 GTSNPN, CDR2 SVGIG (reference sequence). With 2 bases removed from V and 3 bases from J, the gap between germline ends came to 10 bases. The CDR3 has 13 residues. CDR3 protein: CAWSSALKETQYF. The CDR3, as DNA: TGTGCCTGGAGTAGCGCCCTGAAAGAGACCCAGTACTTC.

This clonotype showed up many times. The V call is TRBV20-1, the J call TRBJ1-2; D remains unclear. Looked up from germline, CDR1 is DFQATT and CDR2 is SNEGSKA (reference sequence). V was pared by 4 bases and J by 5 bases, with 14 bases between. The CDR3 totals 13 residues. The CDR3 DNA sequence: TGCAGTGCTAAGCAGCGTCAAAATTATGGCTACACCTTC. Its translation is CSAKQRQNYGYTF.

This clonotype was recorded a few times. The chain employs TRBV20-1 and TRBJ1-1; possible D gene TRBD1, 5 bases. CDR1 and CDR2 (germline): DFQATT, SNEGSKA (reference sequence). The CDR3 sequence is 12 residues long. CDR3 sequence reads: CTPGAMNTEAFF. The CDR3 nucleotides read TGCACCCCCGGGGCCATGAACACTGAAGCTTTCTTT.

In this sample, this clonotype turned up a few times. This chain links TRBV7-9 with TRBJ1-2; D perhaps matches TRBD1 (6 bases). This CDR3 has 15 amino acids. Germline CDR1 reads SEHNR; CDR2 reads FQNEAQ (reference sequence). V shed 3 bases and J shed 4 bases, with 15 bases lying between them. CDR3 DNA: TGTGCCAGCAGCTTGACCGGGGGCCATACCTATGGCTACACCTTC. This codes for CASSLTGGHTYGYTF.

This clonotype was observed a few times. The chain couples TRBV7-9 to TRBJ1-4, with D uncertain. The ends were cut back, 5 bases at V and 5 bases at J, with 12 bases in the middle. Germline CDR1 SEHNR, CDR2 FQNEAQ (reference sequence). The CDR3 has 14 amino acids. The CDR3 DNA follows: TGTGCCAGCAGCGTCCCGGGAGCAAATGAAAAACTGTTTTTT. The encoded protein is CASSVPGANEKLFF.

V usage is TRBV6-2 or TRBV6-3 and J usage is TRBJ2-7; maybe TRBD1 (6 bases). This CDR3 is 15 amino acids long. Germline CDR1 reads MNHEY; CDR2 reads SVGEGT. Trimming removed 2 bases from V and 2 bases from J, with 13 bases in between. CDR3 protein: CASSYEQGEPYEQYV. The DNA of the CDR3 is TGTGCCAGCAGTTACGAACAGGGTGAGCCCTACGAGCAGTACGTC.

The sample holds many counts of this clonotype. V is TRBV27 and J is TRBJ2-4; D is unresolved. CDR1 and CDR2 (germline): MNHEY, SMNVEV (reference sequence). The V end was cut by 3 bases, the J end by 1 base, with 13 bases between. The CDR3 runs to 16 residues. The DNA for the CDR3 is TGTGCCAGCAGTTTTCTCCGAGACACGGCCAAAAACATTCAGTACTTC. Its protein product is CASSFLRDTAKNIQYF.

This clonotype was seen at least ten times. The chain couples TRBV11-3 to TRBJ2-7, with D possibly matching TRBD1 (5 bases). From germline, CDR1 is SGHNT and CDR2 YENEEA. The CDR3 is 14 amino acids. Trimming removed 5 bases from V and 0 bases from J, with 11 bases in between. The CDR3 nucleotides read TGTGCCAGCAGCATAGGGGCGACCTCCTACGAGCAGTACTTC. Its translation: CASSIGATSYEQYF.

This clonotype has only a few counts. The chain couples TRBV12-3 or TRBV12-4 to TRBJ2-6, with D maybe TRBD2 (5 bases). This CDR3 is 19 amino acids long. V dropped 3 bases and J dropped 2 bases, with 20 bases sitting between them. In DNA form, the CDR3 reads TGTGCCAGCAGTTTCCGGGGTCAGATCATTAACCCTGGGGCCAACGTCCTGACTTTC. Protein sequence: CASSFRGQIINPGANVLTF.

In this sample, this clonotype turned up a few times. J is TRBJ1-4 and V is TRBV7-6; D gene uncertain. Trimming shortened V by 5 bases and J by 0 bases, and 10 bases separated the two germline ends. The CDR3 has 15 residues. Germline V gene data show CDR1 as SGHVS and CDR2 as FNYEAQ. CDR3 in amino acids: CASSPGGATNEKLFF. The CDR3 region has the DNA TGTGCCAGCAGCCCCGGTGGCGCAACTAATGAAAAACTGTTTTTT.

The table lists this clonotype with many counts. This rearrangement joins TRBV12-3 or TRBV12-4 to TRBJ2-3, with 7 bases aligning to TRBD2. The CDR3 spans 16 residues. Trimming at V came to 5 bases and at J to 2 bases, leaving 10 bases not matched to a gene. This CDR3 reads CASSQGSGRFTDTQYF. The DNA for the CDR3 is TGTGCCAGCAGTCAAGGTAGCGGGCGCTTCACAGATACGCAGTATTTT.

This clonotype occurred many times. The chain uses TRBV5-1 and TRBJ2-1; D is possibly TRBD2 (6 bases). V shed 4 bases and J shed 0 bases, with 8 bases lying between them. CDR1 and CDR2 (germline): SGHRS, YFSETQ. This CDR3 comprises 14 residues. Here the CDR3 DNA reads TGCGCCAGCAGCGTAGCGGACTCCTACAATGAGCAGTTCTTC. Protein product: CASSVADSYNEQFF.

This clonotype was counted ten times or more. The chain combines TRBV10-3 with TRBJ2-3, with TRBD1 identical over 8 bases. Unmatched junction bases numbered 5, after V lost 2 bases and J lost 4 bases. There are 15 residues in the CDR3. Germline V gene data show CDR1 as ENHRY and CDR2 as SYGVKD. CDR3 nucleotides: TGTGCCATCAGTGAGGACAGGGGCGGCCCAGATACGCAGTATTTT. It is translated as CAISEDRGGPDTQYF.

This clonotype occurred many times. The chain recombines TRBV13 with TRBJ2-7; D may be TRBD1 or TRBD2 (5 bases each). The V end was cut by 5 bases, the J end by 4 bases, with 15 bases between. From germline, CDR1 is PRHDT and CDR2 FYEKMQ (reference sequence). This CDR3 contains 14 residues. Here the CDR3 DNA reads TGTGCCAGCAGCGTCCGGGACGGAGCTTACGAGCAGTACTTC. Amino acids: CASSVRDGAYEQYF. The variable domain in full, with the rest retrieved from reference TRBV13 and TRBJ2-7, is AAGVIQSPRHLIKEKRETATLKCYPIPRHDTVYWYQQGPGQDPQFLISFYEKMQSDKGSIPDRFSAQQFSDYHSELNMSSLELGDSALYFCASSVRDGAYEQYFGPGTRLTVT.

Turning to this clonotype: This may come from a read error, since a much larger clone is one base off. The chain combines TRBV20-1 with TRBJ2-1; the D is unclear. The CDR3 is made up of 15 amino acids. Germline values: CDR1 DFQATT, CDR2 SNEGSKA (reference sequence). Trimming left V 1 base short and J 9 bases short, with 19 bases between. CDR3 nucleotide sequence: TGCAGTGCTAGAGGACTGGAACTTATTGCCCTTGAGCAGTTCTTC. Translated: CSARGLELIALEQFF.

This clonotype was counted ten times or more. The rearrangement uses TRBV5-1 and TRBJ2-7; TRBD2 matches 8 bases. The length of the CDR3 is 15 residues. V lost 2 bases, J lost 4 bases, and 8 bases stayed unmatched. Per the germline V gene, CDR1 is SGHRS and CDR2 is YFSETQ. CDR3: CASSFEAGVGYEQYF. The CDR3 DNA reads TGCGCCAGCAGCTTCGAAGCGGGAGTAGGATACGAGCAGTACTTC.

This clonotype came up many times. The V and J genes are TRBV6-2 or TRBV6-3 and TRBJ2-4; D uncertain. The V gene lost 2 bases and the J gene lost 0 bases, with 11 bases spanning the gap. Germline CDR1 is MNHEY and CDR2 is SVGEGT. The CDR3 is 16 residues long. The CDR3 loop is CASSYPGGLAKNIQYF. The CDR3 DNA sequence: TGTGCCAGCAGTTACCCGGGCGGTTTAGCCAAAAACATTCAGTACTTC.

In this sample, this clonotype turned up many times. The chain combines TRBV10-3 with TRBJ2-2; 11 nucleotides agree with TRBD2. The CDR3 spans 15 residues. Trimming cost V 6 bases and J 6 bases; bases outside gene matches: 6. CDR1 and CDR2 (germline): ENHRY, SYGVKD. In DNA form, the CDR3 reads TGTGCCATCAGCACGACTAGCGGGATGGCCGGGGAGCTGTTTTTT. Translated: CAISTTSGMAGELFF.

Only a few counts were recorded for this clonotype. J is TRBJ2-2 and V is TRBV20-1; no definite D call. V lost 0 bases and J lost 2, with 7 bases in between. Germline CDR1 and CDR2: DFQATT and SNEGSKA (reference sequence). This CDR3 region has 14 residues. This CDR3 is CSARDGSNTGELFF. The CDR3 DNA is TGCAGTGCTAGAGATGGCTCTAACACCGGGGAGCTGTTTTTT.